These T cell receptor beta chains were read from a single sample in a study of memory CD4+ T cells and cytomegalovirus serostatus. The assay was immunoSEQ multiplex PCR, and TCRdb's table has in-frame clones only and misses some. The sample carries about 41,000 clones, around 79% recorded once. The specimen sequenced was memory CD4+ T cells from blood. Receptors originate from an adult in good health and CMV-seronegative. The CDR3 runs from the conserved cysteine through the conserved F or W. The D gene is left open where the match is weak. Expanded clones get a size class; other rows say once, few or many, or leave the size out.

TRBJ2-2 TRBD1 NA TRBV18 CASSGQENTGELFF TGTGCCAGCTCGGGACAGGAAAACACCGGGGAGCTGTTTTTT
TRBJ2-5 NA once TRBV7-2 CASSFRSRGETQYF TGTGCCAGCAGTTTCCGCAGCCGGGGGGAGACCCAGTACTTC
TRBJ1-1 TRBD1 NA TRBV6-1 CASSEGQTEAFF TGTGCCAGCAGTGAGGGACAGACTGAAGCTTTCTTT
TRBJ2-7 NA NA TRBV4-3 CASSPIRGGEQYF TGCGCCAGCAGCCCTATTAGGGGCGGCGAGCAGTACTTC
TRBJ2-7 TRBD2 NA TRBV30 CAWSVRGRGGSYEQYF TGTGCCTGGAGTGTACGGGGGCGGGGGGGCTCCTACGAGCAGTACTTC
TRBJ1-2 NA NA TRBV19 CASSIGAGKSLDGYTF TGTGCCAGTAGTATCGGTGCAGGAAAGAGTCTAGATGGCTACACCTTC
TRBJ1-5 NA NA TRBV6-5 CASRGHGGNQPQHF TGTGCCAGCCGTGGGCACGGTGGCAATCAGCCCCAGCATTTT
TRBJ1-2 NA NA TRBV2 CASSEAPGGAGYGYTF TGTGCCAGCAGTGAAGCGCCGGGGGGCGCCGGGTATGGCTACACCTTC
TRBJ1-3 TRBD1 NA TRBV7-9 CASSLGTGQGRTGNTIYF TGTGCCAGCAGCTTAGGAACCGGACAGGGGCGGACTGGAAACACCATATATTTT
TRBJ1-6 TRBD1 NA TRBV9 CASSGGQGVHSPLHF TGTGCCAGCAGCGGCGGACAGGGAGTCCATTCACCCCTCCACTTT
TRBJ2-5 TRBD1 few TRBV5-1 CASSPGTAQETQYF TGCGCCAGCAGCCCGGGGACAGCGCAAGAGACCCAGTACTTC
TRBJ2-2 NA NA TRBV5-1 CASSPRLTGELFF TGCGCCAGCAGCCCGAGGTTAACCGGGGAGCTGTTTTTT
TRBJ1-5 NA once TRBV2 CASSEEAPVGQPQHF TGTGCCAGCAGTGAAGAGGCTCCCGTCGGACAGCCCCAGCATTTT
TRBJ1-1 TRBD1 NA TRBV18 CASSPDRDTEAFF TGTGCCAGCTCACCCGACAGGGACACTGAAGCTTTCTTT
TRBJ1-1 NA once TRBV5-1 CASSGSGLGDITEAFF TGCGCCAGCAGCGGATCCGGACTGGGGGATATCACTGAAGCTTTCTTT
TRBJ2-5 TRBD2 NA TRBV2 CASNAEVGGETQYF TGTGCCAGCAACGCCGAGGTGGGAGGGGAGACCCAGTACTTC
TRBJ2-7 NA NA TRBV5-1 CASSLGRSGPPLSYEQYF TGCGCCAGCAGCTTGGGGCGCTCGGGACCCCCGTTATCCTACGAGCAGTACTTC
TRBJ2-5 TRBD2 NA TRBV4-2 CASSQRSGGPQETQYF TGTGCCAGCAGCCAACGTAGCGGGGGGCCGCAAGAGACCCAGTACTTC
TRBJ2-5 TRBD1 NA TRBV29-1 CSVEPGQGETQYF TGCAGCGTAGAGCCGGGACAGGGGGAGACCCAGTACTTC
TRBJ1-5 TRBD1 NA TRBV19 CASSMGQGSIRSNQPQHF TGTGCCAGTAGTATGGGACAGGGTTCGATTCGGAGCAATCAGCCCCAGCATTTT
TRBJ1-1 NA NA TRBV5-6 CASSFENRNTEAFF TGTGCCAGCAGTTTCGAAAACAGGAACACTGAAGCTTTCTTT
TRBJ1-1 NA NA TRBV18 CASSPQASNTEAFF TGTGCCAGCTCACCACAGGCGAGTAACACTGAAGCTTTCTTT
TRBJ2-3 NA NA TRBV7-9 CASSLGVSSLTDTQYF TGTGCCAGCAGCTTAGGTGTCAGTAGTCTGACAGATACGCAGTATTTT
TRBJ2-7 NA NA TRBV30 CAWSRQFYEQYF TGTGCCTGGAGTCGACAGTTCTACGAGCAGTACTTC
TRBJ2-2 NA NA TRBV7-2 CASSMRQANTGELFF TGTGCCAGCAGCATGAGACAGGCGAACACCGGGGAGCTGTTTTTT
TRBJ2-7 NA NA TRBV6-5 CASRRDIEYEQYF TGTGCCAGCAGGCGGGACATCGAATACGAGCAGTACTTC
TRBJ2-1 TRBD1 NA TRBV2 CASSSGQGAWDEQFF TGTGCCAGCAGTTCAGGACAGGGGGCTTGGGATGAGCAGTTCTTC
TRBJ1-1 NA NA TRBV5-1 CASSLAQGPEAFF TGCGCCAGCAGCTTGGCCCAGGGTCCTGAAGCTTTCTTT
TRBJ2-5 TRBD2 NA TRBV5-8 CASSGGWEGTQETQYF TGTGCCAGCAGCGGCGGCTGGGAGGGTACCCAAGAGACCCAGTACTTC
TRBJ1-1 NA NA TRBV29-1 CSVEDYLERAFLNTEAFF TGCAGCGTTGAAGATTACTTAGAAAGGGCTTTCTTGAACACTGAAGCTTTCTTT
TRBJ1-1 NA medium-sized TRBV2 CASSAGVAEAFF TGTGCCAGCAGTGCAGGGGTTGCTGAAGCTTTCTTT
TRBJ1-6 NA NA TRBV28 CASGTPGGLKGTLHF TGTGCCAGCGGGACCCCGGGCGGCCTAAAGGGGACCCTCCACTTT
TRBJ2-2 TRBD1 once TRBV5-6 CASSWGQSGTGELFF TGTGCCAGCAGCTGGGGACAGTCTGGCACCGGGGAGCTGTTTTTT
TRBJ1-1 NA NA TRBV19 CASSYGPNAEAFF TGTGCCAGTTCCTACGGACCAAACGCTGAAGCTTTCTTT
TRBJ1-5 TRBD1 NA TRBV2 CASSDTGGIQPQHF TGTGCCAGCAGCGATACAGGGGGCATTCAGCCCCAGCATTTT
TRBJ2-1 TRBD2 once TRBV4-2 CASSQILAGTYNEQFF TGTGCCAGCAGCCAGATACTAGCGGGGACCTACAATGAGCAGTTCTTC
TRBJ2-5 NA NA TRBV29-1 CSGGTGETQYF TGCAGCGGGGGTACTGGGGAGACCCAGTACTTC
TRBJ2-5 TRBD2 medium-sized TRBV9 CASSSTPSGRETQYF TGTGCCAGCAGCTCAACACCTAGCGGGAGAGAGACCCAGTACTTC
TRBJ2-6 TRBD1 once TRBV10-3 CAISEPLGDRGAGANVLTF TGTGCCATCAGTGAGCCCCTCGGGGACAGGGGGGCTGGGGCCAACGTCCTGACTTTC
TRBJ1-1 NA NA TRBV2 CASSRQVWTEAFF TGTGCCAGCAGCCGACAGGTATGGACTGAAGCTTTCTTT
TRBJ2-1 TRBD1 NA TRBV27 CASTPRGTGGNEQFF TGTGCCAGCACCCCCCGGGGGACAGGGGGCAATGAGCAGTTCTTC
TRBJ1-1 TRBD1 large TRBV19 CASSIQQGSMNTEAFF TGTGCCAGTAGTATTCAACAGGGGTCCATGAACACTGAAGCTTTCTTT
TRBJ2-7 NA few TRBV7-2 CASSLPTVLEQYF TGTGCCAGCAGCTTACCGACAGTGCTCGAGCAGTACTTC
TRBJ1-2 NA once TRBV10-3 CAISEYSSGHGYTF TGTGCCATCAGTGAGTACTCCTCCGGGCATGGCTACACCTTC
TRBJ1-3 NA few TRBV7-8 CASSPYTSGNTIYF TGTGCCAGCAGCCCTTACACTTCTGGAAACACCATATATTTT
TRBJ2-7 NA NA TRBV6-1 CASSEESSSGQYF TGTGCCAGCAGTGAAGAGTCCAGCTCAGGGCAGTACTTC
TRBJ1-6 NA NA TRBV6-5 CASRYPEMNSPLHF TGTGCCAGCAGATACCCCGAGATGAATTCACCCCTCCACTTT
TRBJ2-7 NA NA TRBV6-6 CASSYSRGAAEQYF TGTGCCAGCAGTTACTCTCGCGGGGCGGCCGAGCAGTACTTC
TRBJ2-5 NA NA TRBV5-1 CASSLAGAGAAETQYF TGCGCCAGCAGCTTGGCCGGGGCGGGGGCGGCAGAGACCCAGTACTTC
TRBJ2-3 NA NA TRBV6-1 CASSERATGRTDTQYF TGTGCCAGCAGTGAAAGGGCGACAGGGAGGACAGATACGCAGTATTTT
TRBJ1-4 TRBD1 NA TRBV27 CASSARDSSYPPTNEKLFF TGTGCCAGCAGTGCGAGGGACAGCTCCTATCCTCCAACTAATGAAAAACTGTTTTTT
TRBJ2-5 NA NA TRBV5-1 CASSPTSFGETQYF TGCGCCAGCAGCCCCACGTCTTTCGGAGAGACCCAGTACTTC
TRBJ2-2 NA NA TRBV19 CASSIDWGQANTGELFF TGTGCCAGTAGTATAGATTGGGGGCAGGCGAACACCGGGGAGCTGTTTTTT
TRBJ1-1 NA NA TRBV29-1 CSARSQRWGMNTEAFF TGCAGCGCGCGTTCCCAGAGGTGGGGAATGAACACTGAAGCTTTCTTT
TRBJ2-1 NA NA TRBV11-2 CASSLALTSSYNEQFF TGTGCCAGCAGCTTAGCCTTGACTAGCTCCTACAATGAGCAGTTCTTC